This T cell receptor beta chain was identified during a study of cytomegalovirus exposure and HLA in healthy donors (dated by TCRdb to about 2017). With respect to the entire study: An earlier analysis of some 550 of the donors reported approximately 290 Gb of sequence data and around 110 million unique TCR beta sequences from roughly 200 million T cells. Approximately 300 gigabases of sequencing data and 91 million or so unique TCR sequences made up an early release that covered approximately 650 HLA-typed donors. The genetic ancestry cluster associated with self-reported Caucasian donors included 70% to 85% of the roughly 380 genotyped donors. The study aimed to test whether signatures of past pathogen exposure could be identified by cataloging public T cell receptors. The study profiled the T cell repertoires of hundreds of subjects by immunosequencing and related them to cytomegalovirus serostatus. In addition to the first cohort of 500 to 850 subjects, a separate validation cohort of 130 or so different subjects was used. To predict cytomegalovirus infection status, the study brought together high-throughput TCR immunosequencing, statistical association of individual TCRs with disease status, and machine learning. A later analysis re-analyzed previously published TCR beta repertoires from 600 to 850 donors and added high-resolution HLA genotyping to study TCR occurrence patterns. In the later analysis, no new phenotypic data were used to find candidate immune exposures; instead, reliance was placed on TCR beta sequences and their occurrence across donors. To decide whether each TCR beta V gene segment behaved as functional or pseudogenic, an earlier analysis of some 600 of the donors relied on high-throughput TCR beta sequencing. Donor age, sex, ethnicity and CMV serostatus were compiled together with the repertoire data. A later genetic analysis used genome-wide SNP genotypes for about 65% of the roughly 700 donors, treating that subset as a discovery cohort. Every repertoire in the discovery cohort had been generated on one and the same sequencing platform. HLA typing included class I and class II loci at four-digit resolution. Typing coverage differed by locus: A, B, C, DRB1 and DQB1 were typed in about 620-640 donors, DQA1 in roughly 510, DPA1 in nearly 610, and DPB1 in roughly 470. About 5 DR-DQ haplotypes were handled as single units for association and clustering, since linkage in the cohort was strong. Among 398 genotyped donors of the cohort, an average of roughly 240,000 unique TCR beta nucleotide sequences were sequenced per donor, around 18% of them non-productive. Broader findings and caveats from the paper: The 87-base-pair reads could not distinguish some IMGT-functional V segments, including TRBV6-2 and TRBV6-3, so those segments were excluded. A later analysis found that HLA-associated TCR beta chains were more clonally expanded and had lower generation probabilities than equally common non-associated chains. Compared with the roughly 720-donor mean, donors in an Asian-associated ancestry cluster had fewer N-insertions in productive TCRs, according to a later genetic analysis. Roughly uniform sequencing depth across donors was assumed in presence/absence analyses, although this assumption may not hold. Seventeen rarely observed V segments, including chromosome 9 orphons, were excluded from the earlier analysis of several hundred of the donors because counts were too low. The authors suggested that the approach could potentially be extended to other disease states and immunological phenotypes. A group of highly shared sequence variants was considered likely to be a technical artifact of the sequencing pipeline. In a later analysis, several top co-occurrence clusters were reported to appear linked to parvovirus B19, influenza, CMV and Epstein-Barr virus. Most TCR sequences were observed very rarely across donors, whereas some public TCRs were present in many individuals. An earlier analysis of around 500 of the donors showed that most TCR beta V segments appeared in productive rearrangements either about 87% or about 30% of the time, which broadly matched IMGT annotations. In both the original and validation cohorts, the classifier was reported to diagnose cytomegalovirus status with high specificity and sensitivity. A further reported finding was that TCR beta sequences accurately predicted the HLA-A and HLA-B alleles for most subjects in the first cohort. Specific HLA alleles were associated with over 15,000 TCR beta sequences at a false discovery rate of 0.05 in a later analysis. Most CMV-associated TCR beta chains appeared to be HLA-restricted in a later analysis, and the HLA associations seemed to be driven largely by CMV exposure. In this cohort, only TCR beta chains were sequenced, and detectable features were limited by the absence of alpha or paired-chain data. When HLA alleles, especially DR and DQ, strongly co-occurred, TCR associations were difficult to assign to individual alleles. An association between a missense DCLRE1C variant and V-gene and J-gene trimming of TCR beta chains was found in a later genetic analysis and replicated in an independent cohort. In vitro tests confirmed that a few of the cytomegalovirus-associated TCR beta chains recognize cytomegalovirus antigens. In a later analysis, the rate of TCR association differed among HLA loci, with DRB1 alleles having the most associated TCRs and HLA-C alleles having the fewest. Because HLA typing was unavailable for some donors at each locus, only the typed subset was used in association tests. The study gave a list of around 170 TCR beta chains associated with cytomegalovirus. Immune exposure information for the cohort was limited to CMV serostatus. Correlated functional status among segregating V segments might be attributable to linkage disequilibrium, but an unknown experimental factor could not be ruled out.

The library was prepared using the immunoSEQ multiplex PCR assay. The multiplex PCR relied on a mix of 60 forward primers for TCR Vbeta segments and 13 reverse primers for TCR Jbeta segments. Amplification of the CDR3 region of rearranged TCR beta genes was performed with a multiplex PCR assay on genomic DNA. Amplified TCR beta libraries were sequenced as 87-base-pair reads on the Illumina HiSeq System. On the authors' methods: In a later analysis, roughly 80 million unique TCR beta chains were counted across the 650 to 700 repertoires, and approximately 11 million of these chains were shared by at least two donors. A nearest-neighbor algorithm error-corrected the raw reads and collapsed the reads into unique sequences, merging closely related sequences to remove PCR and sequencing errors. CDR3 sequences were aligned to IMGT reference sequences to assign V, D and J gene segments. For a sequence to be retained, a match of at least six nucleotides to both a V gene segment and a J gene segment was required. A rearrangement counted as productive if the CDR3 had no stop codons and remained in frame with V and J, and every other rearrangement counted as non-productive. Following IMGT convention, CDR3 was defined as the stretch from the second conserved V-encoded cysteine up to the conserved J-encoded phenylalanine. The earlier analysis of 500 to 600 of the donors excluded sequences that lacked an unambiguous match to a single V gene segment. An earlier analysis of several hundred of the donors called V segments functional above 56.7% productive rearrangements and segregating when the between-donor standard deviation exceeded 5%. A statistical classification framework was built for diagnosing cytomegalovirus status from the catalog of TCR beta chain sequences. In a later analysis, V and J genes were assigned by comparing TCR nucleotide sequences against IMGT/GENE-DB human TR gene sequences. A later analysis assigned CDR3 sequences and most-parsimonious VDJ recombination scenarios with the TCRdist pipeline. A later analysis defined each TCR beta chain by its CDR3 amino acid sequence plus V-gene family, and excluded reads lacking a unique V-gene family. As a way to deal with suspected cross-contamination and a sequencing artifact, a later analysis dropped over 550 nucleotide sequences that were highly shared and had low generation probability. In a later analysis, a clonal expansion index for each public chain was calculated from normalized within-repertoire ranks of inferred template counts. Generation probabilities in a later analysis came from a VDJ recombination model fitted to out-of-frame rearrangements, and those results were checked against IGoR. In a later analysis, TCR-TCR, TCR-HLA and TCR-CMV co-occurrence was scored with hypergeometric tests, and a repertoire-size bias correction was applied to TCR pairs. In a later analysis, false discovery rates were estimated by permuting HLA or CMV assignments 20 times. In a later analysis, co-occurring TCRs were grouped using DBSCAN, and TCRdist sequence similarity was added for clustering within HLA-allele-positive subsets. For co-occurrence clustering, repertoires with fewer than 30,000 or more than 120,000 public chains were excluded, along with a handful of repertoires with anomalous nucleotide sharing. TCRdb's version of the immuneACCESS table is confined to in-frame rearrangements and falls short of the full clone set. An unresolved V gene accounts for under half of the shortfall where checked; the remainder is of unknown origin. The V and J calls and clone size are taken from that table; D and trimming were inferred from the DNA. The sample data list under 200,000 clones, and around 68% of these were observed just once. Around 3% of the sample is taken by the ten largest.

A remark on this clone: The target of this receptor is not known. One end of the junction fails to match germline, which may point to a read error.

In the germline V gene, CDR1 corresponds to MNHEY and CDR2 to SVGAGI. The CDR3 numbers 13 residues from cysteine through phenylalanine. Only CDR3 DNA is held: 39 bases, read in frame from base 1. The cohort was made up of hundreds of healthy bone marrow donors. At the time of sampling, every cohort member was nominally healthy, though immune exposures that went unrecorded were likely present. The donor was CMV seropositive and was included in the group of approximately 300 seropositive cohort members. A peripheral blood sample was collected from each donor, and TCR beta sequencing was performed on peripheral blood mononuclear cells. Genomic DNA was extracted from the blood cell samples with the Qiagen DNeasy Blood Extraction Kit.

Source material: PBMCs. The origin of this receptor is a woman aged 40 to 49 in good health and CMV-seropositive. The rearranged chain carries TRBV6-5 and TRBJ2-5; 7 bases in the junction line up with TRBD1. The CDR3 protein sequence reads: CASSFPGTEIQYF. The DNA sequence reads TGTGCCAGCAGTTTCCCAGGGACAGAGATCCAGTACTTC.